These 30 T cell receptor beta chains came from one sample sequenced in a study of T-cell memory formation after mild COVID-19. TCRdb used MiXCR to reprocess the 5' RACE reads, holding one entry per CDR3 protein. There are a few hundred thousand distinct CDR3 sequences in the sample; 7.5% to 9.5% occur only once, and less than 25% lies in the top ten. The sample comprised PBMCs or a T cell subset sorted from them (not recorded which). The source of these receptors is a man younger than 30 who had mild COVID-19 (a few samples of this study predate the infection). Cell type and time point are not known.

The J gene is TRBJ1-4, the V gene TRBV18; D call uncertain. The CDR3 is 16 residues long. Trimming cost V 4 bases and J 8 bases, with 20 bases left between them. CDR1 is KGHSH, CDR2 LQKENI, per germline. The chain's CDR3 is CASSQIDGPLGEKLFF. CDR3 sequence (DNA): TGTGCCAGCTCACAGATAGATGGACCCTTAGGCGAAAAACTGTTTTTT.

At least ten counts were recorded for this clonotype. The DNA for the CDR3 is TGCGCCAGCAGTTGGGGACAAAAGAACACTGAAGCTTTCTTT. Translating gives CASSWGQKNTEAFF. This rearrangement joins TRBV5-1 to TRBJ1-1, with D perhaps matching TRBD1 (6 bases). Germline assignment: CDR1 SGHRS and CDR2 YFSETQ. This CDR3 has 14 amino acids. V was shortened by 5 bases and J by 1 base, with 12 bases between the two germline ends.

This clonotype was counted between two and nine times. The rearrangement uses TRBV5-1 and TRBJ2-7; the match to TRBD1 covers 11 bases. The CDR3 has 15 amino acids. In germline, CDR1 is SGHRS, CDR2 YFSETQ. After removal of 4 bases from V and 5 bases from J, the junction contained 8 bases not matched to a gene. The CDR3 DNA follows: TGCGCCAGCAGCGTCCCTGGACAGGGGGCTAACGAGCAGTACTTC. Translation: CASSVPGQGANEQYF.

This clonotype was seen repeatedly, ten times or more. This chain joins TRBV12-3 or TRBV12-4 and TRBJ2-3; tentatively, D is TRBD1 or TRBD2 (5 bases each). Trimming removed 7 bases from V and 3 bases from J, with 17 bases in between. CDR3 size: 15 residues. The CDR3 sequence: CASNPGPAETDTQYF. The CDR3 DNA is TGTGCCAGCAACCCGGGGCCAGCGGAGACAGATACGCAGTATTTT.

This clonotype was seen a few times. The chain uses TRBV28 and TRBJ2-3, with TRBD2 identical over 8 bases. V shed 4 bases and J 3 bases; nucleotides not matched to a gene: 6. Looked up from germline, CDR1 is MDHEN and CDR2 is SYDVKM. The CDR3 is made up of 15 amino acids. CDR3 sequence: CASSSGTRRTDTQYF. The CDR3 region has the DNA TGTGCCAGCAGTTCCGGGACTAGGAGGACAGATACGCAGTATTTT.

This clonotype was observed a handful of times. This chain links TRBV6-2 or TRBV6-3 with TRBJ2-5; the D gene is possibly TRBD2 (6 bases). V lost 1 base, J lost 2 bases, and 17 bases lay in between. CDR3 length: 17 amino acids. Looked up from germline, CDR1 is MNHEY and CDR2 is SVGEGT. CDR3 DNA: TGTGCCAGCAGTTACTTCCCCCCACGGGGGTTTCAAGAGACCCAGTACTTC. Encoded protein: CASSYFPPRGFQETQYF.

J is TRBJ2-1 and V is TRBV7-6; 8 nucleotides agree with TRBD2. Germline loops: CDR1 SGHVS, CDR2 FNYEAQ. The J segment lost 7 bases and the V segment lost 2 bases, leaving 4 bases of the junction unmatched. The CDR3 extends over 14 amino acids. The CDR3 DNA reads TGTGCCAGCAGCTTAATAGCGGGGAAAAATGAGCAGTTCTTC. This translates into CASSLIAGKNEQFF.

This clonotype was observed a few times. The chain employs TRBV6-5 and TRBJ2-2; a weak D match, TRBD1 (6 bases). Trimming took off 9 bases at V and 3 bases at J, with 17 bases between the two ends. In germline, CDR1 is MNHEY, CDR2 SVGAGI. The CDR3 is 15 amino acids. This CDR3 reads CASRGTGTDTGELFF. The CDR3 region has the DNA TGTGCCAGTCGCGGAACAGGGACGGACACCGGGGAGCTGTTTTTT.

This clonotype appeared many times. V usage is TRBV7-2 and J usage is TRBJ2-3, with 7 bases aligning to TRBD1. The CDR3 loop spans 17 amino acids. Losses at the gene ends were 3 bases for V and 0 bases for J; bases not matched to a gene: 9. The germline CDR1 and CDR2 sequences are SGHTA and FQGNSA. The CDR3 reads CASSLARVTGSTDTQYF. Written as DNA, the CDR3 is TGTGCCAGCAGCTTGGCCAGGGTGACAGGGAGCACAGATACGCAGTATTTT.

The chain is built from TRBV27 and TRBJ1-6; D is perhaps TRBD1 (6 bases). Germline CDR1 and CDR2: MNHEY and SMNVEV (reference sequence). With 2 bases removed from V and 10 bases from J, the gap between germline ends came to 12 bases. CDR3 size: 14 residues. CDR3 bases: TGTGCCAGCAGTTTAGATTGGGGGCGATCACCCCTCCACTTT. Amino acid sequence: CASSLDWGRSPLHF.

V gene TRBV28 combines with J gene TRBJ2-5; TRBD1 or TRBD2 may be the D gene (5 bases each). Trimming stripped 1 base from V and 1 base from J, with 10 bases between. The CDR3 has 15 residues. Germline lookup yields CDR1 MDHEN and CDR2 SYDVKM. CDR3 residues: CASSLYPGPQETQYF. The CDR3 nucleotides are TGTGCCAGCAGTTTATATCCGGGGCCCCAAGAGACCCAGTACTTC.

The chain uses TRBV5-1 and TRBJ1-1; D not certain. This CDR3 is 13 amino acids long. V was trimmed by 4 bases and J by 1 base, leaving 8 bases between them. Looked up from germline, CDR1 is SGHRS and CDR2 is YFSETQ. This CDR3 reads CASSESPNTEAFF. Here the CDR3 DNA reads TGCGCCAGCAGCGAATCACCGAACACTGAAGCTTTCTTT.

This clonotype turned up a few times. The rearrangement uses TRBV5-6 and TRBJ2-4; TRBD2 matches 11 bases. Germline lookup yields CDR1 SGHDT and CDR2 YYEEEE. V dropped 0 bases and J dropped 4; count of bases not matched to a gene: 6. The CDR3 has 17 amino acids. DNA of the CDR3: TGTGCCAGCAGCTTGGGACCGAGACTAGCGGGGAAAAACATTCAGTACTTC. Translated: CASSLGPRLAGKNIQYF.

Only a few counts were recorded for this clonotype. The V call is TRBV10-3, the J call TRBJ1-2; D remains unclear. Germline values: CDR1 ENHRY, CDR2 SYGVKD. Between the trimmed V and J ends, which lost 3 bases and 6 bases, there was a span of 14 bases. The CDR3 is 14 amino acids. The CDR3 coding sequence is TGTGCCATCAGTGACACCGGGCCGAGGAATGGCTACACCTTC. The encoded protein is CAISDTGPRNGYTF.

The table lists this clonotype with a few counts. This chain uses TRBV20-1 with TRBJ2-1; the D gene is possibly TRBD1 (5 bases). V shed 1 base and J shed 6 bases, with 13 bases lying between them. In germline, CDR1 is DFQATT, CDR2 SNEGSKA (reference sequence). This CDR3 contains 14 residues. The CDR3 spells CSARASMGRNEQFF. The CDR3 bases are TGCAGTGCTAGAGCGTCAATGGGGCGCAATGAGCAGTTCTTC.

This clonotype turned up a few times. This chain uses TRBV29-1 with TRBJ1-5; no clear D. The V gene's germline CDR1 is SQVTM and CDR2 ANQGSEA. The V gene lost 4 bases and the J gene lost 3 bases, with 10 bases spanning the gap. The CDR3 sequence is 13 residues long. This CDR3 is CSVGLDYNQPQHF. CDR3 nucleotides: TGCAGCGTTGGGCTGGACTACAATCAGCCCCAGCATTTT.

The chain employs TRBV27 and TRBJ2-1; 12 bases map to TRBD1. Germline lookup yields CDR1 MNHEY and CDR2 SMNVEV (reference sequence). The CDR3 sequence is 15 residues long. The V gene end was trimmed by 2 bases and the J gene end by 8 bases; junction bases not matched to a gene: 4. CDR3 residues: CASSLGTGGRDEQFF. The CDR3 DNA reads as TGTGCCAGCAGTTTAGGGACAGGGGGCAGGGATGAGCAGTTCTTC.

In its sample, this clonotype was seen a few times. This chain uses TRBV28 with TRBJ1-1, with TRBD1 matching 7 bases. Trimming took 1 base from V and 1 from J; bases not matched to a gene: 6. CDR1 is MDHEN and CDR2 is SYDVKM in the germline V gene. This CDR3 is 16 amino acids long. The CDR3 DNA follows: TGTGCCAGCAGTTTATTGAACCGGGACAGGAACACTGAAGCTTTCTTT. Encoded protein: CASSLLNRDRNTEAFF.

This clonotype was counted between two and nine times. The V and J genes are TRBV4-1 and TRBJ2-3, with D unresolved. The CDR3 runs to 14 residues. V lost 8 bases to trimming and J lost 2 bases, with 14 bases between them. The germline V gene encodes CDR1 MGHRA and CDR2 YSYEKL. Here the CDR3 DNA reads TGCGCCAGCTCTACACAATACTTCACAGATACGCAGTATTTT. It translates to CASSTQYFTDTQYF.

This chain links TRBV7-2 with TRBJ2-3; the D is unclear. Germline V CDR1 and CDR2: SGHTA, FQGNSA. Trimming took off 4 bases at V and 7 bases at J, with 18 bases between the two ends. The CDR3 runs to 15 residues. DNA for the CDR3: TGTGCCAGCAGCTCGTCCGTGGGTTTTATGAATACGCAGTATTTT. Its protein product is CASSSSVGFMNTQYF. The variable domain in full, completed from reference TRBV7-2 and TRBJ2-3, reads GAGVSQSPSNKVTEKGKDVELRCDPISGHTALYWYRQSLGQGLEFLIYFQGNSAPDKSGLPSDRFSAERTGGSVSTLTIQRTQQEDSAVYLCASSSSVGFMNTQYFGPGTRLTVL.

This sequence joins TRBV4-1 and TRBJ2-1; D ambiguous. Trimming took off 0 bases at V and 9 bases at J, with 9 bases between the two ends. The V gene's germline CDR1 is MGHRA and CDR2 YSYEKL. This CDR3 is 13 amino acids long. The CDR3 is CASSQDRSTEQFF. CDR3 in DNA: TGCGCCAGCAGCCAAGACCGATCGACTGAGCAGTTCTTC.

The chain is built from TRBV29-1 and TRBJ2-5; D tentatively reads TRBD1 or TRBD2 (5 bases each). The V end was cut by 7 bases, the J end by 1 base, with 13 bases between. The CDR3 is 13 amino acids. From germline, CDR1 is SQVTM and CDR2 ANQGSEA. The CDR3 spells CSGEGWTQETQYF. The CDR3 region has the DNA TGCAGCGGAGAGGGGTGGACCCAAGAGACCCAGTACTTC.

V and J are TRBV5-1 and TRBJ2-1; D might be TRBD1 or TRBD2, each matching 6 bases. CDR1 and CDR2 from the germline V gene are SGHRS and YFSETQ. This CDR3 spans 17 amino acids. With 2 bases removed from V and 1 base from J, the gap between germline ends came to 16 bases. The CDR3 sequence is CASSFPSGGGSYNEQFF. The CDR3 nucleotides read TGCGCCAGCAGCTTTCCTTCAGGAGGGGGATCCTACAATGAGCAGTTCTTC.

This clonotype was counted a few times. The gene calls are TRBV7-2 and TRBJ2-6; D tentatively fits TRBD1 or TRBD2 (5 bases each). CDR1 SGHTA and CDR2 FQGNSA come from the germline V gene. With 1 base removed from V and 2 bases from J, the gap between germline ends came to 12 bases. The CDR3 sequence is 17 residues long. The CDR3 DNA follows: TGTGCCAGCAGCTTAGGGGTACTGGGGGCTGGGGCCAACGTCCTGACTTTC. This encodes CASSLGVLGAGANVLTF.

The chain carries TRBV4-2 and TRBJ2-1; 15 nucleotides align to TRBD2. This CDR3 contains 16 residues. The V gene end was trimmed by 1 base and the J gene end by 9 bases; junction bases not matched to a gene: 4. From germline, CDR1 is LGHNA and CDR2 YNFKEQ. CDR3 sequence reads: CASSQGTSGGAGEQFF. The CDR3 nucleotides are TGTGCCAGCAGCCAAGGGACTAGCGGGGGGGCCGGTGAGCAGTTCTTC.

Many counts were recorded for this clonotype. J is TRBJ2-3 and V is TRBV6-5, with D possibly being TRBD1 (6 bases). The CDR3 totals 16 residues. Germline CDR1 MNHEY, CDR2 SVGAGI. V was cut by 2 bases and J by 1 base, with 13 bases left in between. In DNA form, the CDR3 reads TGTGCCAGCAGTTACCTGGGGGCCGTCGGCACAGATACGCAGTATTTT. This translates into CASSYLGAVGTDTQYF.

Only a few counts were recorded for this clonotype. The V gene is TRBV6-2 or TRBV6-3, the J gene TRBJ1-1; D gene uncertain. The CDR3 spans 14 residues. From germline, CDR1 is MNHEY and CDR2 SVGEGT. Trimming took off 2 bases at V and 4 bases at J, with 11 bases between the two ends. In DNA, the CDR3 is TGTGCCAGCAGTTACCTCGGGCTGGGCACTGAAGCTTTCTTT. Translating it yields CASSYLGLGTEAFF.

This clonotype occurred many times. This chain joins TRBV30 and TRBJ1-2; maybe TRBD1 (6 bases). Trimming shortened V by 3 bases and J by 7 bases, and 24 bases separated the two germline ends. Germline CDR1 and CDR2: GTSNPN and SVGIG (reference sequence). CDR3 length equals 16 residues. DNA for the CDR3: TGTGCCTGGAGCTCGTGGGGGGCGCATCTATGGGCTGGCTACACCTTC. It yields the protein CAWSSWGAHLWAGYTF.

V gene TRBV6-5 combines with J gene TRBJ1-6, with unresolved D. CDR1 and CDR2 from the germline V gene are MNHEY and SVGAGI. The CDR3 covers 13 residues. Trimming shortened V by 7 bases and J by 9 bases, and 13 bases separated the two germline ends. The chain's CDR3 is CASTRERGSPLHF. CDR3 in DNA: TGTGCCAGCACAAGAGAGCGGGGTTCACCCCTCCACTTT.

This clonotype was counted many times. This sequence joins TRBV7-8 and TRBJ2-1, with 8 bases identical to TRBD2. The length of the CDR3 is 15 residues. With 2 bases clipped from V and 5 bases from J, the junction kept 5 bases outside the gene matches. The V gene's germline CDR1 is SGHVS and CDR2 FQNEAQ. This CDR3 reads CASSLFAGGHNEQFF. CDR3 DNA sequence: TGTGCCAGCAGCTTATTTGCGGGGGGACACAATGAGCAGTTCTTC. The variable domain in full, completed from reference TRBV7-8 and TRBJ2-1, reads GAGVSQSPRYKVAKRGQDVALRCDPISGHVSLFWYQQALGQGPEFLTYFQNEAQLDKSGLPSDRFFAERPEGSVSTLKIQRTQQEDSAVYLCASSLFAGGHNEQFFGPGTRLTVL.